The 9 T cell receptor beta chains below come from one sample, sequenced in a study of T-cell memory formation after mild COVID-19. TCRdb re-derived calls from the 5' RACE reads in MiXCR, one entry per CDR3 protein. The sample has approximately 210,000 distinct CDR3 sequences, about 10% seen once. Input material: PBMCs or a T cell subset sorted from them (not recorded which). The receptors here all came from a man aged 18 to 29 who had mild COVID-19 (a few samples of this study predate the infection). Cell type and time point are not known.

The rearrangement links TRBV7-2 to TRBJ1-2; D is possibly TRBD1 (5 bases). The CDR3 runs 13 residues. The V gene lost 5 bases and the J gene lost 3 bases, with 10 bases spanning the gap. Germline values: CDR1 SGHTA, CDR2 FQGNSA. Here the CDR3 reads CASSMRGYYGYTF. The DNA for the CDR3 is TGTGCCAGCAGCATGCGGGGGTACTATGGCTACACCTTC.

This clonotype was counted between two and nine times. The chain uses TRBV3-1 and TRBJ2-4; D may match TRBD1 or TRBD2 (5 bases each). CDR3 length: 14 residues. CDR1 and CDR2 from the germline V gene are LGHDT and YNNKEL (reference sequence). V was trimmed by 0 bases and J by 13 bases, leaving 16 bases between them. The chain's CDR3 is CASSQDKGLGRQYF. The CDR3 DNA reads TGTGCCAGCAGCCAAGATAAAGGCTTGGGACGGCAGTACTTC. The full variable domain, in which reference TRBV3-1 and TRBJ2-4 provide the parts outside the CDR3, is DTAVSQTPKYLVTQMGNDKSIKCEQNLGHDTMYWYKQDSKKFLKIMFSYNNKELIINETVPNRFSPKSPDKAHLNLHINSLELGDSAVYFCASSQDKGLGRQYFGAGTRLSVL.

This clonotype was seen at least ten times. The CDR3 DNA reads TGCAGTGCTTGGGACAGGGGGGACAATTCACCCCTCCACTTT. Translation gives CSAWDRGDNSPLHF. The J gene is TRBJ1-6, the V gene TRBV20-1, with 11 bases that match TRBD1. The CDR3 length is 14 residues. CDR1 is DFQATT and CDR2 is SNEGSKA in the germline V gene (reference sequence). V lost 5 bases and J lost 7; bases outside the gene matches: 4.

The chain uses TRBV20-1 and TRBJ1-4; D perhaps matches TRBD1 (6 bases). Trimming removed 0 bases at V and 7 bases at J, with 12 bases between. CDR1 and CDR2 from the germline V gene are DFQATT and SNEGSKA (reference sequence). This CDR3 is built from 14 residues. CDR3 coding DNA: TGCAGTGCTAGAGAAGGGGACAAAGGTGAAAAACTGTTTTTT. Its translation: CSAREGDKGEKLFF.

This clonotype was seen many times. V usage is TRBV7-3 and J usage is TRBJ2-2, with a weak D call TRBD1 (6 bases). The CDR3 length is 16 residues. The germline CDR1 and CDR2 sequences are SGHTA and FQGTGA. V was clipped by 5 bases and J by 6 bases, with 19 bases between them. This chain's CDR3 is CASSPTGTWSSGELFF. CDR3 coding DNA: TGTGCCAGCAGCCCGACCGGGACATGGAGTTCCGGGGAGCTGTTTTTT. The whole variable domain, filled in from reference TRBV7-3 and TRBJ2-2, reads GAGVSQTPSNKVTEKGKYVELRCDPISGHTALYWYRQSLGQGPEFLIYFQGTGAADDSGLPNDRFFAVRPEGSVSTLKIQRTERGDSAVYLCASSPTGTWSSGELFFGEGSRLTVL.

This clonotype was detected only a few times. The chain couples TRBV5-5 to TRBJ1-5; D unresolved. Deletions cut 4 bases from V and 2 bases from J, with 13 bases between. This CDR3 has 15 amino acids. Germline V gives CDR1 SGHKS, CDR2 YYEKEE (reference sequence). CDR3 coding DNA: TGTGCCAGCAGCCAGTCGGTCGGGGGCAATCAGCCCCAGCATTTT. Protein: CASSQSVGGNQPQHF.

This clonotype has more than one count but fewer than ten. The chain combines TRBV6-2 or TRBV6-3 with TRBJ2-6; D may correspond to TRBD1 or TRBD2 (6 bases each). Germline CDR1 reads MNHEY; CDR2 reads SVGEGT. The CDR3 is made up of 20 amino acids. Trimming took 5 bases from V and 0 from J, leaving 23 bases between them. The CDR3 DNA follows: TGTGCCAGCAGTCCCCCCCGGTTACGGGGGCTACTCTCTGGGGCCAACGTCCTGACTTTC. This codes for CASSPPRLRGLLSGANVLTF.

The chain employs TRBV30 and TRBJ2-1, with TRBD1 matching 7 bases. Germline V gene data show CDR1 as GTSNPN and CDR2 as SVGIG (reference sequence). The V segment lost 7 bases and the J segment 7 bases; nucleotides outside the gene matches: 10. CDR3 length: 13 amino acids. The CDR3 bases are TGTGCCTTCGGGGCAGGGGGTGGAAATGAGCAGTTCTTC. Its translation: CAFGAGGGNEQFF.

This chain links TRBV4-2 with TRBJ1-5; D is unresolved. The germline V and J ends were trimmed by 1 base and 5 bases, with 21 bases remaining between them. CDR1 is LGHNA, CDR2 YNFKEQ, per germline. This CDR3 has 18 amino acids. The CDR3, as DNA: TGTGCCAGCAGCCAAGTTGGCGGTAGAAGAGTGACGGATCAGCCCCAGCATTTT. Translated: CASSQVGGRRVTDQPQHF.